These 8 T cell receptor beta chains were sequenced from one sample in a study of OX40 agonist ivuxolimab in advanced cancers. Library preparation used the immunoSEQ multiplex PCR assay. Sourced from immuneACCESS, this table was stored by TCRdb with only in-frame sequences that have V and J called. A share of the clones is absent; for the studies checked, an unresolved V gene accounts for under half, and the remainder has no known explanation. A total of around 20,000 clones appear in this sample, 60% to 70% of them only once. Approximately 19% of the sample is in the top ten clones. This specimen was CD4+ or CD8+ T cells sorted from blood, taken in a trial of the OX40 agonist ivuxolimab. These receptors came from an adult with an advanced solid tumor such as melanoma, head and neck, liver or kidney cancer.

This clone appeared a few times. The chain is built from TRBV28 and TRBJ2-2, with 7 positions matching TRBD1. Trimming cost V 3 bases and J 1 base; bases outside gene matches: 11. The germline gives CDR1 MDHEN, CDR2 SYDVKM. The CDR3 consists of 18 residues. CDR3 DNA: TGTGCCAGCAGTTTCCCCCTTAAAGGGGGCTGGAACACCGGGGAGCTGTTTTTT. Protein sequence: CASSFPLKGGWNTGELFF.

In its sample, this clone ranks as medium-sized. The chain carries TRBV11-2 and TRBJ2-7, with D perhaps TRBD1 (6 bases). The CDR3 totals 12 residues. The germline V and J ends were trimmed by 2 bases and 5 bases, with 7 bases remaining between them. CDR1 is SGHAT, CDR2 FQNNGV, per germline. Here the CDR3 reads CASSLRQDEQYF. CDR3 sequence (DNA): TGTGCCAGCAGCTTACGACAGGACGAGCAGTACTTC.

This chain connects TRBV5-8 to TRBJ2-1, with D unclear. The CDR3 contains 11 residues. The V gene lost 0 bases and the J gene lost 6 bases, with 1 base spanning the gap. Germline CDR1 and CDR2: SGHTS and YDEGEE. The chain's CDR3 is CASSLANEQFF. CDR3 nucleotide sequence: TGTGCCAGCAGCTTGGCCAATGAGCAGTTCTTC.

The gene calls are TRBV6-5 and TRBJ1-2; a possible D gene is TRBD1 (5 bases). V was pared by 6 bases and J by 4 bases, with 15 bases between. The CDR3 contains 14 residues. The germline gives CDR1 MNHEY, CDR2 SVGAGI. CDR3 sequence: CASSQQGVGYGYTF. The CDR3 DNA follows: TGTGCCAGCAGCCAGCAGGGTGTCGGCTATGGCTACACCTTC.

The chain has TRBV6-6 and TRBJ1-1, with TRBD1 matching 7 bases. V shed 2 bases and J 5 bases; nucleotides not matched to a gene: 11. The CDR3 has 16 residues. Germline assignment: CDR1 MNHNY and CDR2 SVGAGI (reference sequence). CDR3 sequence: CASSYAGGGLGTEAFF. The CDR3 bases are TGTGCCAGCAGTTACGCAGGGGGAGGGCTGGGGACTGAAGCTTTCTTT.

As to this clone: Other DNA sequences from this sample encode an identical CDR3 as well. The rearrangement joins TRBV28 to TRBJ2-5; no clear D gene. The CDR3 totals 11 residues. The germline V gene has CDR1 MDHEN and CDR2 SYDVKM. The ends were cut back, 1 base at V and 5 bases at J, with 2 bases in the middle. This chain's CDR3 is CASSLSETQYF. Here the CDR3 DNA reads TGTGCCAGCAGTTTATCTGAGACCCAGTACTTC.

The chain is built from TRBV13 and TRBJ2-1; D may be TRBD1 or TRBD2 (5 bases each). From germline, CDR1 is PRHDT and CDR2 FYEKMQ (reference sequence). The CDR3 runs 15 residues. V lost 4 bases and J 3 bases, leaving 13 bases between the germline ends. CDR3 residues: CASSSGTGIYNEQFF. DNA for the CDR3: TGTGCCAGCAGCTCCGGGACGGGGATCTACAATGAGCAGTTCTTC. Together with reference TRBV13 and TRBJ2-1, the CDR3 gives the full variable domain: AAGVIQSPRHLIKEKRETATLKCYPIPRHDTVYWYQQGPGQDPQFLISFYEKMQSDKGSIPDRFSAQQFSDYHSELNMSSLELGDSALYFCASSSGTGIYNEQFFGPGTRLTVL.

The CDR3 nucleotides read TGTGCCAGCAGTTTACTAGCGGGAGGGAGTCCCTACAATGAGCAGTTCTTC. It encodes CASSLLAGGSPYNEQFF. This chain uses TRBV28 with TRBJ2-1, with 12 bases lining up with TRBD2. The germline gives CDR1 MDHEN, CDR2 SYDVKM. This CDR3 has 17 residues. Trimming cost V 2 bases and J 2 bases; bases outside gene matches: 4.